This entry concerns a single TCR beta chain. This specimen comes from a study of shared clonotypes between healthy human individuals. This table comes from immunoSEQ multiplex PCR, and its TCRdb copy is limited to in-frame clones, with some not included. The sample comprises under 1,100,000 clones, under 80% of which are singletons, and 1.4% to 1.5% rests with the top ten. Sequencing input: memory CD4+ T cells sorted from blood. This sample's subset: CD45RA-negative fraction. This sequence was found in a man between 18 and 35 years old in good health.

Written as DNA, the CDR3 is TGTGCCAGTACTGGTCAGACGAACACTGAAGCTTTCTTT. Translated: CASTGQTNTEAFF. The V gene is TRBV19, the J gene TRBJ1-1; unclear D gene. With 7 bases removed from V and 1 base from J, the gap between germline ends came to 10 bases. Germline V gene lookup returns CDR1 LNHDA and CDR2 SQIVND (reference sequence). This CDR3 has 13 residues. The complete variable domain, with remaining parts taken from reference TRBV19 and TRBJ1-1, reads DGGITQSPKYLFRKEGQNVTLSCEQNLNHDAMYWYRQDPGQGLRLIYYSQIVNDFQKGDIAEGYSVSREKKESFPLTVTSAQKNPTAFYLCASTGQTNTEAFFGQGTRLTVV.